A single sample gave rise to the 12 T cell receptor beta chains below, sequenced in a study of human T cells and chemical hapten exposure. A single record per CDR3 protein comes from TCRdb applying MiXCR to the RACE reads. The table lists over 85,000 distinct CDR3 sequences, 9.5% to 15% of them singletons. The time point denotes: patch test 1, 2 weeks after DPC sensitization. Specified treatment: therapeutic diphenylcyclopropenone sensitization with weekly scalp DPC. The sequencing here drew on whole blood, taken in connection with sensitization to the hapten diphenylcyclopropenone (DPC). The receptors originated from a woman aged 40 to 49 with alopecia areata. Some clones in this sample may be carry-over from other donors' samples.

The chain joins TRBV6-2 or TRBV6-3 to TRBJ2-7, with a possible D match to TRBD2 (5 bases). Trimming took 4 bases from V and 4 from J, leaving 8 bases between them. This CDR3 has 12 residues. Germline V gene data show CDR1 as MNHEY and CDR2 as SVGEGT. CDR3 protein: CASSSGEYEQYF. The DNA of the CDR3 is TGTGCCAGCAGTTCCGGGGAATACGAGCAGTACTTC.

CDR3 sequence: CASSEGDSQTYEQYF. CDR3 DNA sequence: TGTGCCAGCAGCGAGGGGGACAGTCAGACTTACGAGCAGTACTTC. The chain recombines TRBV7-6 with TRBJ2-7; 7 bases are shared with TRBD1. J gave up 4 bases and V 5 bases, and 11 bases lay outside the gene matches. Germline CDR1 is SGHVS and CDR2 is FNYEAQ. The CDR3 is 15 residues long.

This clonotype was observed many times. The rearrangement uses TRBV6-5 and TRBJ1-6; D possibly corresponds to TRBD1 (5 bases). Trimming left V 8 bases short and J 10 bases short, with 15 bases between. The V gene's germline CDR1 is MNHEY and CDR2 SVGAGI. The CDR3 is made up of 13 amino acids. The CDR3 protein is CASAGQRGSPLHF. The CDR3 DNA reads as TGTGCCAGCGCGGGGCAGAGGGGATCACCCCTCCACTTT.

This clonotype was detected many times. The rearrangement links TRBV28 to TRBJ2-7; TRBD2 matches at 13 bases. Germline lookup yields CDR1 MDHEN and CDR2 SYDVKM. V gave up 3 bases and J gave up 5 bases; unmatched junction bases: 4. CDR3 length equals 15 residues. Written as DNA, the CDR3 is TGTGCCAGCAGTTTCGGGACTAGCGGGAAGAACGAGCAGTACTTC. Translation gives CASSFGTSGKNEQYF.

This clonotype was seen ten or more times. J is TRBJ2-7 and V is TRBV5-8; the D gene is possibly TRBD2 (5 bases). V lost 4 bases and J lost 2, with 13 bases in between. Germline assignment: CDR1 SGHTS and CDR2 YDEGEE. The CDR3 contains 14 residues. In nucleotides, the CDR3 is TGTGCCAGCAGCCCCCCTCCGGGGACCTACGAGCAGTACTTC. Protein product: CASSPPPGTYEQYF.

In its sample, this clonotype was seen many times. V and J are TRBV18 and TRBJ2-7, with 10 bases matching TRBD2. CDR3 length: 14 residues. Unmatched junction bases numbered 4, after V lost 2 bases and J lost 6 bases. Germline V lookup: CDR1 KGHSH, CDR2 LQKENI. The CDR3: CASSPASGSREQYF. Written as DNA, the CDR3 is TGTGCCAGCTCACCAGCTAGCGGGAGCCGCGAGCAGTACTTC.

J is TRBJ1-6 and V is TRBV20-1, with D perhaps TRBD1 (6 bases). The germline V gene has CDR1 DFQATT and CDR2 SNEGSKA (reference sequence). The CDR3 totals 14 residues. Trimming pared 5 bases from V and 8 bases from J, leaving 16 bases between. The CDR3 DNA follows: TGCAGTGCTGACGACAGGTCCCAGCATTCACCCCTCCACTTT. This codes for CSADDRSQHSPLHF.

The CDR3 loop reads CASSKPGLRGLTSYEQYF. CDR3 coding DNA: TGTGCCAGCAGCAAACCGGGCCTAAGGGGGCTCACCTCCTACGAGCAGTACTTC. V gene TRBV21-1 combines with J gene TRBJ2-7; no check of the table's D call, TRBD1, against the DNA was made. TRBV21-1 is deemed a pseudogene. The CDR3 is 18 residues long.

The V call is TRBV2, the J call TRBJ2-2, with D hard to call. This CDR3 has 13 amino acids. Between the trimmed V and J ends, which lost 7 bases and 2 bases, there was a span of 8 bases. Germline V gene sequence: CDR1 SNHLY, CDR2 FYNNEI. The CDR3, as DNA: TGTGCCAGCAATTACCTAAACACCGGGGAGCTGTTTTTT. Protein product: CASNYLNTGELFF.

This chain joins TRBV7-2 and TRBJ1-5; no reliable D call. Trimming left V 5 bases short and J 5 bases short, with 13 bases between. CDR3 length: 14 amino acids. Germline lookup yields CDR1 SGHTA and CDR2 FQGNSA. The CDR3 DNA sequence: TGTGCCAGCAGCCGAAGTAGGGCAGATCAGCCCCAGCATTTT. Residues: CASSRSRADQPQHF.

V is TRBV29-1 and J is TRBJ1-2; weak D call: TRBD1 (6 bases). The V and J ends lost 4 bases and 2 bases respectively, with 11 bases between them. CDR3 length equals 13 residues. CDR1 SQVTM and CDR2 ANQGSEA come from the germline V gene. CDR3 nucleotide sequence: TGCAGCGTTGGAAGACAGGTCAACTATGGCTACACCTTC. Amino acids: CSVGRQVNYGYTF. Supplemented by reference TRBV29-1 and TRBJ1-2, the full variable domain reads SAVISQKPSRDICQRGTSLTIQCQVDSQVTMMFWYRQQPGQSLTLIATANQGSEATYESGFVIDKFPISRPNLTFSTLTVSNMSPEDSSIYLCSVGRQVNYGYTFGSGTRLTVV.

The CDR3 protein is CAIREGATNEKLFF. In DNA, the CDR3 is TGTGCCATCAGAGAGGGGGCAACTAATGAAAAACTGTTTTTT. The chain is built from TRBV10-3 and TRBJ1-4; D is perhaps TRBD1 (6 bases). CDR1 and CDR2 from the germline V gene are ENHRY and SYGVKD. The V gene lost 6 bases and the J gene lost 0 bases, with 8 bases spanning the gap. This CDR3 has 14 residues.